Each of the 17 T cell receptor beta chains below was sequenced from the same sample in a study of graft-versus-host responses after intestinal transplantation. Measured with immunoSEQ multiplex PCR; TCRdb has only the in-frame clones, and not every one. Found here are 9,500 or so clones, roughly 90% of them singletons; the top ten hold more than 9.5%. The sequencing used PBMCs, collected 240 to 250 days after intestinal transplant. The receptors stem from a human patient who received an intestinal transplant, so some T cells may come from the graft donor.

This chain links TRBV9 with TRBJ1-6; D unclear. Germline V gene lookup returns CDR1 SGDLS and CDR2 YYNGEE. The CDR3 spans 16 residues. The V gene lost 0 bases and the J gene lost 6 bases, with 13 bases spanning the gap. The CDR3 DNA sequence: TGTGCCAGCAGCGTAGAAGCTCTCCCTCTTAATTCACCCCTCCACTTT. Protein product: CASSVEALPLNSPLHF.

By share, this clone ranks as large. This chain joins TRBV5-5 and TRBJ2-7; D is uncertain. The CDR3 is 13 amino acids. From germline, CDR1 is SGHKS and CDR2 YYEKEE (reference sequence). Trimming removed 6 bases from V and 3 bases from J, with 13 bases in between. In DNA, the CDR3 is TGTGCCAGCACCCTTGACATGTTCTACGAGCAGTACTTC. Protein: CASTLDMFYEQYF.

V gene TRBV19 combines with J gene TRBJ2-7; D is unresolved. The V end lost 3 bases, the J end lost 9 bases, and 12 bases lay between the germline ends. CDR1 LNHDA and CDR2 SQIVND come from the germline V gene (reference sequence). CDR3 size: 12 residues. CDR3 sequence reads: CASSIQMQWQYF. The CDR3 DNA is TGTGCCAGTAGTATCCAGATGCAATGGCAGTACTTC. Looking up the rest from reference TRBV19 and TRBJ2-7 gives the full variable domain: DGGITQSPKYLFRKEGQNVTLSCEQNLNHDAMYWYRQDPGQGLRLIYYSQIVNDFQKGDIAEGYSVSREKKESFPLTVTSAQKNPTAFYLCASSIQMQWQYFGPGTRLTVT.

V gene TRBV7-8 combines with J gene TRBJ2-5; TRBD1 matches 8 bases. Germline V gives CDR1 SGHVS, CDR2 FQNEAQ. The CDR3 is 15 amino acids. The V gene end was trimmed by 0 bases and the J gene end by 3 bases; junction bases not matched to a gene: 3. CDR3 DNA sequence: TGTGCCAGCAGCTTAGCAGGACAGGGTGAAGAGACCCAGTACTTC. Translation gives CASSLAGQGEETQYF. The variable domain in full, with the rest retrieved from reference TRBV7-8 and TRBJ2-5, is GAGVSQSPRYKVAKRGQDVALRCDPISGHVSLFWYQQALGQGPEFLTYFQNEAQLDKSGLPSDRFFAERPEGSVSTLKIQRTQQEDSAVYLCASSLAGQGEETQYFGPGTRLLVL.

V gene TRBV6-1 combines with J gene TRBJ2-7, with D possibly matching TRBD1 (5 bases). The CDR3 runs to 13 residues. Germline CDR1 and CDR2: MNHNS and SASEGT. The V end lost 6 bases, the J end lost 7 bases, and 16 bases lay between the germline ends. The chain's CDR3 is CASSARWQGEQYF. CDR3 DNA: TGTGCCAGCAGCGCGAGGTGGCAGGGAGAGCAGTACTTC.

The sample holds one count of this clone. The chain is built from TRBV5-5 and TRBJ2-7, with TRBD2 matching 7 bases. CDR1 is SGHKS, CDR2 YYEKEE, per germline (reference sequence). Unmatched junction bases numbered 10, after V lost 0 bases and J lost 4 bases. The CDR3 runs to 16 residues. DNA of the CDR3: TGTGCCAGCAGCTTGGCGGGCAGCGGGAATGGGTACGAGCAGTACTTC. Encoded protein: CASSLAGSGNGYEQYF. Together with reference TRBV5-5 and TRBJ2-7, the CDR3 gives the full variable domain: DAGVTQSPTHLIKTRGQQVTLRCSPISGHKSVSWYQQVLGQGPQFIFQYYEKEERGRGNFPDRFSARQFPNYSSELNVNALLLGDSALYLCASSLAGSGNGYEQYFGPGTRLTVT.

This clone was detected a few times. V and J are TRBV7-2 and TRBJ2-1; D possibly uses TRBD1 or TRBD2 (5 bases each). CDR3 length equals 14 residues. Trimming took off 1 base at V and 6 bases at J, with 10 bases between the two ends. The germline CDR1 and CDR2 sequences are SGHTA and FQGNSA. Here the CDR3 reads CASSLGGYGNEQFF. The CDR3 nucleotides read TGTGCCAGCAGCTTAGGGGGGTACGGCAATGAGCAGTTCTTC.

The V call is TRBV7-3, the J call TRBJ2-1; D unclear. The V gene's germline CDR1 is SGHTA and CDR2 FQGTGA. The CDR3 is 14 amino acids. V lost 2 bases, J lost 5 bases, and 10 bases lay in between. CDR3 sequence reads: CASSLAPQNNEQFF. CDR3 sequence (DNA): TGTGCCAGCAGCTTAGCACCCCAAAACAATGAGCAGTTCTTC. The full variable domain, in which reference TRBV7-3 and TRBJ2-1 provide the parts outside the CDR3, is GAGVSQTPSNKVTEKGKYVELRCDPISGHTALYWYRQSLGQGPEFLIYFQGTGAADDSGLPNDRFFAVRPEGSVSTLKIQRTERGDSAVYLCASSLAPQNNEQFFGPGTRLTVL.

The rearrangement uses TRBV11-2 and TRBJ2-2; the D is unclear. The CDR3 totals 14 residues. V shed 1 base and J shed 1 base, with 4 bases lying between them. Germline values: CDR1 SGHAT, CDR2 FQNNGV. The DNA of the CDR3 is TGTGCCAGCAGCTTAGCATGGAACACCGGGGAGCTGTTTTTT. This translates into CASSLAWNTGELFF.

This sequence joins TRBV27 and TRBJ2-1; D gene ambiguous. The CDR3 runs 14 residues. Germline V gene data show CDR1 as MNHEY and CDR2 as SMNVEV (reference sequence). V was shortened by 3 bases and J by 3 bases, with 9 bases between the two germline ends. The CDR3 loop is CASSFLTRYNEQFF. CDR3 nucleotide sequence: TGTGCCAGCAGTTTCCTGACTCGCTACAATGAGCAGTTCTTC.

The chain carries TRBV27 and TRBJ2-7; 11 bases align to TRBD2. Per germline, CDR1 MNHEY and CDR2 SMNVEV (reference sequence). The trim removed 6 bases at V and 0 bases at J, leaving 10 bases unmatched. The CDR3 runs to 17 residues. Here the CDR3 reads CASSPLSGRAFSYEQYF. CDR3 DNA: TGTGCCAGCAGCCCCCTTAGCGGGAGGGCCTTCTCCTACGAGCAGTACTTC.

CDR3 protein: CASSAGGGHPPDGYTF. CDR3 DNA: TGTGCCAGCAGCGCTGGCGGGGGACACCCTCCGGATGGCTACACCTTC. The rearrangement joins TRBV9 to TRBJ1-2, with D possibly being TRBD1 (6 bases). The CDR3 consists of 16 residues. Looked up from germline, CDR1 is SGDLS and CDR2 is YYNGEE. Trimming shortened V by 3 bases and J by 6 bases, and 21 bases separated the two germline ends.

The rearrangement uses TRBV28 and TRBJ2-5, with 7 bases fitting TRBD1. With V trimmed by 10 bases and J by 5 bases, 10 bases remained unmatched. The germline gives CDR1 MDHEN, CDR2 SYDVKM. This CDR3 region has 13 residues. In nucleotides, the CDR3 is TGTGCCATCTCGGACAGGCCCGGGGAGACCCAGTACTTC. It translates to CAISDRPGETQYF.

In its sample, this clone was seen once. The CDR3 coding sequence is TGTGCCAGCAGCCAAGTGACTAGCGGGGACCCCCCCAATGAGCAGTTCTTC. Its translation is CASSQVTSGDPPNEQFF. This rearrangement joins TRBV14 to TRBJ2-1; 11 positions match TRBD2. V was pared by 1 base and J by 6 bases, with 8 bases of the junction left unmatched. Germline values: CDR1 SGHDN, CDR2 FVKESK. The CDR3 runs 17 residues.

The chain has TRBV7-3 and TRBJ2-6; D may be TRBD1 or TRBD2 (7 bases each). Between the trimmed V and J ends, which lost 6 bases and 0 bases, there was a span of 15 bases. The CDR3 is 17 amino acids. CDR1 and CDR2 from the germline V gene are SGHTA and FQGTGA. The DNA of the CDR3 is TGTGCCAGCAGTAGGGAGGGGGCTCGCTCTGGGGCCAACGTCCTGACTTTC. Amino acids: CASSREGARSGANVLTF. Drawing the rest from reference TRBV7-3 and TRBJ2-6, the complete variable domain is GAGVSQTPSNKVTEKGKYVELRCDPISGHTALYWYRQSLGQGPEFLIYFQGTGAADDSGLPNDRFFAVRPEGSVSTLKIQRTERGDSAVYLCASSREGARSGANVLTFGAGSRLTVL.

The chain links TRBV21-1 to TRBJ1-2. TRBV21-1 counts as a pseudogene. There are 21 residues in the CDR3. The CDR3 region is CASSAIRPSGWGRGDNYGYTF. In DNA form, the CDR3 reads TGTGCCAGCAGCGCCATCCGACCTTCTGGCTGGGGGCGGGGAGATAACTATGGCTACACCTTC.

The chain carries TRBV10-3 and TRBJ1-1; possible D gene TRBD1, 6 bases. The CDR3 sequence is 14 residues long. Germline V gene data show CDR1 as ENHRY and CDR2 as SYGVKD. V was clipped by 7 bases and J by 6 bases, with 18 bases between them. In DNA, the CDR3 is TGTGCCATCATCCCGGAGGGGGATTCCCCTGAAGCTTTCTTT. It is translated as CAIIPEGDSPEAFF.